Listed here are 5 T cell receptor delta chains from one sample, sequenced in a study of gamma-delta chains in newborns, infants, children. TCRdb processed the reads again with the CATT caller. The sample has about 4,200 delta-chain clones; approximately 15% are singletons. Sequencing was carried out using blood. These receptor sequences come from a child who was a newborn, infant or young child, either healthy, febrile or measles-vaccinated (not recorded which).

By sample fraction, this clone is medium-sized. V is TRDV2 and J is TRDJ3, with 8 positions matching TRDD3. The CDR3 covers 19 residues. Germline V gene data show CDR1 as GEAIGNYY and CDR2 as EKD. The V and J ends lost 0 bases and 0 bases, in that order; junction bases with no gene match: 6. CDR3 amino acids: CACDTVGDSPSWDTRQMFF. The CDR3 bases are TGTGCCTGTGACACCGTGGGGGATTCCCCCTCCTGGGACACCCGACAGATGTTTTTC.

This clone was seen more than once but under ten times. Just one base apart from a much larger clone, this may be a read error. The chain joins TRDV2 to TRDJ1; a possible D gene is TRDD3 (6 bases). CDR3 length: 22 amino acids. Trimming left V 0 bases short and J 0 bases short, with 31 bases between. The germline CDR1 and CDR2 sequences are GEAIGNYY and EKD. CDR3 coding DNA: TGTGCCTGTGACACCCTTTTTGGAACGACCGCCATACGGGGGAACGACACCGATAAACTCATCTTT. The encoded protein is CACDTLFGTTAIRGNDTDKLIF.

This clone was found a few times. The mismatch at residue 10 between this DNA's translation and the TCRdb protein of a much larger clone likely reflects a read error; the protein shown is translated from the DNA. The gene calls are TRDV3 and TRDJ1; TRDD3 aligns across 9 bases. The CDR3 is 14 amino acids. The germline CDR1 and CDR2 sequences are TVYSNPD and GDNSRS (reference sequence). V shed 2 bases, J shed 6 bases, and the junction held 10 bases outside the gene matches. The CDR3 bases are TGTGCCTTTGCCTGGTGGGGGATATCCAATAAACTCATCTTT. Amino acid sequence: CAFAWWGISNKLIF.

As for this clone: TCRdb attributes to this sequence the protein of a much larger clone, which differs from the DNA translation at residue 7; a read error is likely, and the protein displayed is translated from the DNA. The V gene lacks a call, and TRDJ1 is the J gene; the D call of TRDD3 is as the table states it, not checked on the DNA. The CDR3 consists of 18 residues. The CDR3: CACSVLWDTRTYTDKLIF. CDR3 DNA: TGTGCCTGTTCTGTACTGTGGGATACACGCACCTACACCGATAAACTCATCTTT.

The table lists this clone with a few counts. The mismatch at residue 6 between this DNA's translation and the TCRdb protein of a much larger clone likely reflects a read error; the protein shown is translated from the DNA. The gene calls are TRDV2 and TRDJ1; tentatively, D is TRDD3 (5 bases). The J gene was not available in TCRdb and was assigned here by matching the DNA to germline segments. V lost 1 base to trimming and J lost 0 bases, with 17 bases between them. Germline-derived CDR1 and CDR2 are GEAIGNYY and EKD. The CDR3 has 17 amino acids. As DNA, the CDR3 is TGTGCCTGTGACACTAGGGGACTCCTCAAGAACACCGATAAACTCATCTTT. Protein sequence: CACDTRGLLKNTDKLIF.